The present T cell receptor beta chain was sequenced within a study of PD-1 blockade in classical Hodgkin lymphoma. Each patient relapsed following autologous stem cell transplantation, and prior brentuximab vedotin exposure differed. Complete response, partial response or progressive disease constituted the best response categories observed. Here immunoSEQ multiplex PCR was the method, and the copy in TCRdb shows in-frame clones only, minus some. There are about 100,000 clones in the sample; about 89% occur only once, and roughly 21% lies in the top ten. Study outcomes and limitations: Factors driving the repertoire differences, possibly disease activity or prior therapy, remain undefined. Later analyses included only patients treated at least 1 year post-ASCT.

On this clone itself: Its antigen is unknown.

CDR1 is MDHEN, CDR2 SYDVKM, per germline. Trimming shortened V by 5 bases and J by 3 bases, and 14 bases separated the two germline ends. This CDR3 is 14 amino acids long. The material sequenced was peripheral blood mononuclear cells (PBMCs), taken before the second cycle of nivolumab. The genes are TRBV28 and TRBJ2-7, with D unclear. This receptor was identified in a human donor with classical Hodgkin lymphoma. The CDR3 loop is CASSLPPSSYEQYF. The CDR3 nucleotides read TGTGCCAGCAGTCTCCCGCCGTCTAGCTACGAGCAGTACTTC.